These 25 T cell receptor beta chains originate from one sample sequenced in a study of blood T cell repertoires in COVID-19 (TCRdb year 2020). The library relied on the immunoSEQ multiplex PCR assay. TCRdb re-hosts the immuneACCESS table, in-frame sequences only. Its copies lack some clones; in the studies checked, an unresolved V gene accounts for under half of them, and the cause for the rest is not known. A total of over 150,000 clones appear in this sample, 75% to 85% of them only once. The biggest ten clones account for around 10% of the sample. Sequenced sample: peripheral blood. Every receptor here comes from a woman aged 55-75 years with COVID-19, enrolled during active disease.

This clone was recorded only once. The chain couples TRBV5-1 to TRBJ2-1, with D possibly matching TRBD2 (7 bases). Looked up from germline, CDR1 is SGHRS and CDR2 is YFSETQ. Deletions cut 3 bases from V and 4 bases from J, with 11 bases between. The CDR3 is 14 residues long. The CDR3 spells CASSWGGGYNEQFF. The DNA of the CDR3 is TGCGCCAGCAGCTGGGGAGGGGGATACAATGAGCAGTTCTTC.

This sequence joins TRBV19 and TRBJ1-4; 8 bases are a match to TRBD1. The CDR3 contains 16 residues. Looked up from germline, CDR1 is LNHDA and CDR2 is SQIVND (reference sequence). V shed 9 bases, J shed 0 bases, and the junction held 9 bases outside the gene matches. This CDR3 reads CASSRGPVTTNEKLFF. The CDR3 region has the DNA TGTGCCAGCAGCAGGGGGCCGGTAACAACTAATGAAAAACTGTTTTTT.

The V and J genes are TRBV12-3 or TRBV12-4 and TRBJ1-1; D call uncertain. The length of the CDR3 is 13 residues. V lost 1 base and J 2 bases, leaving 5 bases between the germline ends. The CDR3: CASSLGPNTEAFF. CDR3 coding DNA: TGTGCCAGCAGTTTAGGGCCTAACACTGAAGCTTTCTTT.

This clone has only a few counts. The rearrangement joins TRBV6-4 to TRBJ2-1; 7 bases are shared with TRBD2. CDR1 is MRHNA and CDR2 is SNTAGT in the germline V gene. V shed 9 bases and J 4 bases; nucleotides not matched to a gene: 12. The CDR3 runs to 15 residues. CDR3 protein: CARGSGDRIYNEQFF. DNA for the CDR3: TGTGCCAGGGGAAGCGGGGATAGGATTTACAATGAGCAGTTCTTC.

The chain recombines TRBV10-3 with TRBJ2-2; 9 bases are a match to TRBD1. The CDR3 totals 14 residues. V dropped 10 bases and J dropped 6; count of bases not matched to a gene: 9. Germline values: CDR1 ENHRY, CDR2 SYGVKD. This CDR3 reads CATAGTGNPGELFF. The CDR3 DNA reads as TGTGCCACCGCCGGGACAGGGAATCCCGGGGAGCTGTTTTTT.

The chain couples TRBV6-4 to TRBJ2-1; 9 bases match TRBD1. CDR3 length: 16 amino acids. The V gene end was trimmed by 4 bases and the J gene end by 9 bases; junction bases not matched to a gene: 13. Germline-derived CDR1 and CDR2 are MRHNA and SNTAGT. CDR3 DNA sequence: TGTGCCAGCAGTGGGGGACAGGGTGACACGTCGAGTGAGCAGTTCTTC. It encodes CASSGGQGDTSSEQFF.

The CDR3 loop is CASRQYREQPQHF. CDR3 nucleotide sequence: TGTGCCAGCAGACAGTACAGGGAACAGCCCCAGCATTTT. The chain combines TRBV27 with TRBJ1-5, with D possibly TRBD1 on 6 matching bases. V lost 6 bases to trimming and J lost 7 bases, with 13 bases between them. This CDR3 comprises 13 residues. CDR1 MNHEY and CDR2 SMNVEV come from the germline V gene (reference sequence).

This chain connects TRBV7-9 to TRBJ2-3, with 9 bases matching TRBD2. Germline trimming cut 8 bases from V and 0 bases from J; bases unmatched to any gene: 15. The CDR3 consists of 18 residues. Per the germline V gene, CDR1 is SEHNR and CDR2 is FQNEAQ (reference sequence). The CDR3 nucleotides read TGTGCCAGCGCCAAACGAGCGGCTAGCGGGACCAGCACAGATACGCAGTATTTT. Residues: CASAKRAASGTSTDTQYF.

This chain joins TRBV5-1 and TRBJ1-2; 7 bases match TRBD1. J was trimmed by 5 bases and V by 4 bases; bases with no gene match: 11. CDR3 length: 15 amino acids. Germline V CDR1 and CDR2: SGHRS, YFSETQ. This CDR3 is CASSPTGAKTYGYTF. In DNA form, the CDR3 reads TGCGCCAGCAGCCCAACAGGGGCGAAAACGTATGGCTACACCTTC.

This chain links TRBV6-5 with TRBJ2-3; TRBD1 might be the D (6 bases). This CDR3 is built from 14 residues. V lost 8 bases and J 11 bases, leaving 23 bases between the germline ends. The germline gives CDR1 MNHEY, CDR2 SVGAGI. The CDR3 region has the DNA TGTGCCAGCTTCCTGAACAGGGAGAAGGTGGGGCAGTATTTT. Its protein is CASFLNREKVGQYF.

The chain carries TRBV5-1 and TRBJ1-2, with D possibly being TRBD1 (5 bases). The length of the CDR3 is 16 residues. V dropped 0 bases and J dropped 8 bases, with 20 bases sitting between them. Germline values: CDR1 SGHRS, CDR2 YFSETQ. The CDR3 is CASSLDGDSGARGYTF. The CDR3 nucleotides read TGCGCCAGCAGCTTGGACGGGGACTCCGGGGCGAGGGGCTACACCTTC.

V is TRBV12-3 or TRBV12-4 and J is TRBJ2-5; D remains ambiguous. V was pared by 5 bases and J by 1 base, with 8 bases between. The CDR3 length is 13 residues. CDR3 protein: CASSIEFQETQYF. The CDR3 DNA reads TGTGCCAGCAGTATCGAGTTCCAAGAGACCCAGTACTTC.

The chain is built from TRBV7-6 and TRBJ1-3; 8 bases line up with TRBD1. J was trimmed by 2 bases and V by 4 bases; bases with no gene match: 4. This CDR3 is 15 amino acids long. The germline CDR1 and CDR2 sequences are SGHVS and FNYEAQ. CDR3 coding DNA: TGTGCCAGCAGCTCAGGGGGCCAGACTGGAAACACCATATATTTT. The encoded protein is CASSSGGQTGNTIYF.

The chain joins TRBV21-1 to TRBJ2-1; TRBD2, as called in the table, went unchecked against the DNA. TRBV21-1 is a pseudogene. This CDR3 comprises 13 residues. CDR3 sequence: CASSKLLYNEQFF. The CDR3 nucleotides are TGTGCCAGCAGCAAACTTCTATACAATGAGCAGTTCTTC.

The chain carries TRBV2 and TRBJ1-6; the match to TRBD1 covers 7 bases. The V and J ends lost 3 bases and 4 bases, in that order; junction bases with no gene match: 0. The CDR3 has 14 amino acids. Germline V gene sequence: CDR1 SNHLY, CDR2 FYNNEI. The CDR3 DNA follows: TGTGCCAGCAGTGACAGGGGGTATAATTCACCCCTCCACTTT. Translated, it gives CASSDRGYNSPLHF.

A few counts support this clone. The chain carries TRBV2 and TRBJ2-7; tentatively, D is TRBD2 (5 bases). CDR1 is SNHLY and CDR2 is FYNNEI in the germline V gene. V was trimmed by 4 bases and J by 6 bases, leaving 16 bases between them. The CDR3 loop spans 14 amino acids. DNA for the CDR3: TGTGCCAGCAGTGCTTTCATTGGAGGAGGCGAGCAGTACTTC. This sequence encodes CASSAFIGGGEQYF. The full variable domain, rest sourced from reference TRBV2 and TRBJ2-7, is EPEVTQTPSHQVTQMGQEVILRCVPISNHLYFYWYRQILGQKVEFLVSFYNNEISEKSEIFDDQFSVERPDGSNFTLKIRSTKLEDSAMYFCASSAFIGGGEQYFGPGTRLTVT.

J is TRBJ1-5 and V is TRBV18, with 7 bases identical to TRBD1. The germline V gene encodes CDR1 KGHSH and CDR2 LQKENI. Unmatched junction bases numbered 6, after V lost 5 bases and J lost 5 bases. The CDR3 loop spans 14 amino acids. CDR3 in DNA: TGTGCCAGCTCAGGGCAGGGGGGCGATCAGCCCCAGCATTTT. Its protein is CASSGQGGDQPQHF.

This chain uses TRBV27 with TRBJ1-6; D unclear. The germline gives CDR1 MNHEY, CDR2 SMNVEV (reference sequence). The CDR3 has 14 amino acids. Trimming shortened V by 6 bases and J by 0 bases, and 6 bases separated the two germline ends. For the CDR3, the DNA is TGTGCCAGCAGACCGAGCTCCTATAATTCACCCCTCCACTTT. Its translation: CASRPSSYNSPLHF.

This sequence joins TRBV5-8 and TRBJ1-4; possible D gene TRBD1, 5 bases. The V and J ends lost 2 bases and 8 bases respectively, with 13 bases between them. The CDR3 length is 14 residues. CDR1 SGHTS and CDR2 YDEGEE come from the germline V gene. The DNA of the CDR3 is TGTGCCAGCAGCTTCTCGCCGGGGGAAGAAAAACTGTTTTTT. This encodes CASSFSPGEEKLFF.

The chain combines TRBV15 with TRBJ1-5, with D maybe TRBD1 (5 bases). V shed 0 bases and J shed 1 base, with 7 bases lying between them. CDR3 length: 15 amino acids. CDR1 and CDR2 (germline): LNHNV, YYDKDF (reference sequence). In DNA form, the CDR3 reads TGTGCCACCAGCAGAGAGAGACAGAGCAATCAGCCCCAGCATTTT. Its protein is CATSRERQSNQPQHF.

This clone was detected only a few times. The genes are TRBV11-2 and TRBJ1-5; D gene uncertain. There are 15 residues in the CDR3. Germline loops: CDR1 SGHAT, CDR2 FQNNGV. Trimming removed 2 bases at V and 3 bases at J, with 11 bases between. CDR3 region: CASSLFGGNNQPQHF. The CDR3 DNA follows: TGTGCCAGCAGCTTATTTGGCGGAAACAATCAGCCCCAGCATTTT.

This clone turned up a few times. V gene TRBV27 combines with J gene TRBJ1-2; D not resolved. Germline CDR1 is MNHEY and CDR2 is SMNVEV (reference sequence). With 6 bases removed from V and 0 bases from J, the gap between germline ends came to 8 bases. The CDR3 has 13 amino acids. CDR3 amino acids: CASRGRTNYGYTF. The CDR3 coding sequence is TGTGCCAGCAGGGGCAGGACTAACTATGGCTACACCTTC.

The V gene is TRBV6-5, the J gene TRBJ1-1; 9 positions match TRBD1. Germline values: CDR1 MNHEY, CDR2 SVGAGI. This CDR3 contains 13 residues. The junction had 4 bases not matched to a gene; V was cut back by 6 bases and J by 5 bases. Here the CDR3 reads CASRRTGETEAFF. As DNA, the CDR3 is TGTGCCAGCAGAAGGACAGGGGAAACTGAAGCTTTCTTT.

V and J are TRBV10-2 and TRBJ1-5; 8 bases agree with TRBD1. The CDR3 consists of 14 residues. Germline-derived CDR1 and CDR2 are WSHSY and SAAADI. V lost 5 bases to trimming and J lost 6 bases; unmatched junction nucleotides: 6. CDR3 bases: TGCGCCAGCAGTCCCGGACAGGGAGGTCAGCCCCAGCATTTT. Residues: CASSPGQGGQPQHF.

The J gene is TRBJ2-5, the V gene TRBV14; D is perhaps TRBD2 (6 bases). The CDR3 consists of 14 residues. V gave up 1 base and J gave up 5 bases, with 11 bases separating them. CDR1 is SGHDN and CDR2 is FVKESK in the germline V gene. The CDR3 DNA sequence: TGTGCCAGCAGCCAAGTCGTGGGGAGGGAGACCCAGTACTTC. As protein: CASSQVVGRETQYF.